This TCR beta chain came from a study of blood T cell repertoires in COVID-19. Study context: Samples came from the United States, Italy and Spain, spanning acute and convalescent COVID-19. Sample material is recorded as cDNA or gDNA derived from T cells, B-cell-depleted T cells, or PBMCs.

In the original workflow: Cell counts per sample came from amplifying reference gene primers. Repertoires were generated with immunoSEQ multiplex PCR, while TCRdb's copy carries only in-frame clones and drops some. Clone size and V and J calls were adopted from that table, with D and trimming inferred from the DNA. The sample has over 130,000 clones; around nine tenths are singletons. The length of the CDR3 is 13 residues. J gave up 10 bases and V 3 bases, and 5 bases lay outside the gene matches. Per the germline V gene, CDR1 is SGHNT and CDR2 is YENEEA. Sequenced sample: peripheral blood. The J gene is TRBJ2-1, the V gene TRBV11-3, with 8 bases identical to TRBD1. The receptor's source is a man in his 60s with active or convalescent COVID-19. In DNA, the CDR3 is TGTGCCAGCAGCTTCTCCCGGGACAGGGAGCAGTTCTTC. Translating gives CASSFSRDREQFF. The entire variable domain, with the rest obtained from reference TRBV11-3 and TRBJ2-1, is as follows: EAGVVQSPRYKIIEKKQPVAFWCNPISGHNTLYWYLQNLGQGPELLIRYENEEAVDDSQLPKDRFSAERLKGVDSTLKIQPAELGDSAVYLCASSFSRDREQFFGPGTRLTVL.